This is a list of T cell receptor beta chains from one sample in a study of OX40 agonist ivuxolimab in advanced cancers. Libraries were prepared by immunoSEQ multiplex PCR; TCRdb keeps only in-frame clonotypes and omits some of them. This table has approximately 75,000 clones, about 73% appearing once. The specimen was CD4+ or CD8+ T cells sorted from blood, collected in a trial of the OX40 agonist ivuxolimab. The receptors were gathered from an adult with an advanced solid tumor such as melanoma, head and neck, liver or kidney cancer. Both conserved end residues are part of each CDR3. The D gene is left open where the match is weak. Size tells how often a clone was seen (once, few, many) or the class of an expanded clone, and some rows leave it out.

18,TRBJ2-4,TRBV4-2,TRBD1,-,TGTGCCAGCAGCCAAGAGGTGGCGGGACAGGGGGCCAAAAACATTCAGTACTTC,CASSQEVAGQGAKNIQYF
12,TRBJ2-2,TRBV2,-,-,TGTGCCAGCACGGAGGTTACCGGGGAGCTGTTTTTT,CASTEVTGELFF
15,TRBJ2-4,TRBV4-1,-,few,TGCGCCAGCAGCCCTGGACATTTAGCCAAAAACATTCAGTACTTC,CASSPGHLAKNIQYF
13,TRBJ1-3,TRBV30,TRBD1,-,TGTGCCTGGGGGACAGACTCTGGAAACACCATATATTTT,CAWGTDSGNTIYF
15,TRBJ1-2,TRBV28,TRBD1,few,TGTGCCAGCAGTCCCACAGGGGACACTAACTATGGCTACACCTTC,CASSPTGDTNYGYTF
15,TRBJ1-3,TRBV10-2,-,-,TGCGCCAGCAGTGGGACGCGTAGCTCTGGAAACACCATATATTTT,CASSGTRSSGNTIYF
13,TRBJ1-1,TRBV5-1,-,few,TGCGCCAGCAGCTTCGCGGCAAACACTGAAGCTTTCTTT,CASSFAANTEAFF
11,TRBJ2-5,TRBV6-5,-,-,TGTGCCTCCCTGGGAGGCCGGACCCAGTACTTC,CASLGGRTQYF
16,TRBJ2-1,TRBV7-9,-,-,TGTGCCAGCAGCTTAGATCCAGGGGTGCCCTACAATGAGCAGTTCTTC,CASSLDPGVPYNEQFF
13,TRBJ1-2,TRBV11-3,TRBD1,-,TGTGCCAGCAGCGCGGGACAGGGCTCCGGCTACACCTTC,CASSAGQGSGYTF
12,TRBJ2-7,TRBV28,-,once,TGTGCCAGCAGTCAGAATACCAGGGAGCAGTACTTC,CASSQNTREQYF
15,TRBJ1-2,TRBV4-1,TRBD1,-,TGCGCCAGCAGCCCCTTGGGACAGATAAACTATGGCTACACCTTC,CASSPLGQINYGYTF
15,TRBJ2-4,TRBV5-4,-,few,TGTGCCAGCAGCGCCTCGAATCTAGCCAAAAACATTCAGTACTTC,CASSASNLAKNIQYF
14,TRBJ2-7,TRBV19,-,-,TGTGCCAGTAGTAAGGTAGAGGTTCCCTACGAGCAGTACTTC,CASSKVEVPYEQYF
15,TRBJ2-1,TRBV7-2,TRBD2,-,TGTGCCAGCAGCTTATCAGCGGGAGGGGTGAATGAGCAGTTCTTC,CASSLSAGGVNEQFF
12,TRBJ2-3,TRBV7-2,-,-,TGTGCCAGCAGCTTAGAACGCGATACGCAGTATTTT,CASSLERDTQYF
11,TRBJ2-1,TRBV27,-,few,TGTGCCAGCAGTTTTTACAATGAGCAGTTCTTC,CASSFYNEQFF
11,TRBJ1-1,TRBV6-5,-,-,TGTGCCAGCAGTTACGAGGCTGAAGCTTTCTTT,CASSYEAEAFF
15,TRBJ1-4,TRBV11-2,-,-,TGTGCCAGCAGTGGGCAGGGAGGGATAGGGGAAAAACTGTTTTTT,CASSGQGGIGEKLFF
15,TRBJ1-5,TRBV19,-,-,TGTGCCAGTAGTATTGGGGTAGGGGGCAATCAGCCCCAGCATTTT,CASSIGVGGNQPQHF
18,TRBJ2-1,TRBV5-1,TRBD2,-,TGCGCCAGCAGCCCCGGGCTAGCGGGGGGTAGGTCCTACAATGAGCAGTTCTTC,CASSPGLAGGRSYNEQFF
15,TRBJ1-5,TRBV6-1,-,many,TGTGCCAGCAGTGAAGCAAGGGGGGGCGACCAGCCCCAGCATTTT,CASSEARGGDQPQHF
15,TRBJ2-1,TRBV28,TRBD1,few,TGTGCCAGCAGTTTACGGACAGGGACATACAATGAGCAGTTCTTC,CASSLRTGTYNEQFF
12,TRBJ2-1,TRBV6-5,-,-,TGTGCCAGCAGTCGAAGTTTTAATGAGCAGTTCTTC,CASSRSFNEQFF
14,TRBJ2-2,TRBV5-4,-,once,TGTGCCAGCAGCTTGCCGGCGAACACCGGGGAGCTGTTTTTT,CASSLPANTGELFF
16,TRBJ2-5,TRBV29-1,-,-,TGCAGCGCCCCCCTGGGGGGCCAGGGGGACCAAGAGACCCAGTACTTC,CSAPLGGQGDQETQYF
15,TRBJ2-7,TRBV5-6,TRBD1,medium-sized,TGTGCCAGCAGCTCGGACAGGGGGTGGTCCTACGAGCAGTACTTC,CASSSDRGWSYEQYF
12,TRBJ2-7,TRBV5-6,-,-,TGTGCCAGCAGCACGGCCCCCTACGAGCAGTACTTC,CASSTAPYEQYF
15,TRBJ2-5,TRBV5-8,-,-,TGTGCCAGCAGCCCGGGCCAGATGAGGACCTGGGGCCAGTACTTC,CASSPGQMRTWGQYF
15,TRBJ2-1,TRBV19,-,once,TGTGCCAGTAGTATAGGGGCTACATGGGTGGGTGAGCAGTTCTTC,CASSIGATWVGEQFF
12,TRBJ1-2,TRBV30,-,-,TGTGCCTGGAGTCGGAGCAACTATGGCTACACCTTC,CAWSRSNYGYTF
15,TRBJ2-1,TRBV27,TRBD2,-,TGTGCCAGCAGTCGTCTAGCGGGAGGGCGCAATGAGCAGTTCTTC,CASSRLAGGRNEQFF
16,TRBJ2-3,TRBV7-2,-,-,TGTGCCAGCAGCCTTATCCATAGTCCGGGGCAAGATACGCAGTATTTT,CASSLIHSPGQDTQYF
15,TRBJ2-5,TRBV7-2,-,-,TGTGCCAGCAGCACAAATTGGGGGGCCAAAAAGACCCAGTACTTC,CASSTNWGAKKTQYF
14,TRBJ2-3,TRBV5-8,-,once,TGTGCCAGCAGCTTCGTAGCGGTCCACGATACGCAGTATTTT,CASSFVAVHDTQYF
17,TRBJ1-5,TRBV7-3,-,few,TGTGCCAGCAGCTTAATTCGCGCGTCTCGTTCCGATCAGCCCCAGCATTTT,CASSLIRASRSDQPQHF
14,TRBJ2-1,TRBV7-2,TRBD2,-,TGTGCCAGCAGCTTGGCGGGGGGGCCCGATGAGCAGTTCTTC,CASSLAGGPDEQFF